These 9 T cell receptor beta chains share one sample of origin, sequenced in a study of lymphopenia after photon versus proton radiotherapy (dated by TCRdb to between 2018 and 2021). Library prep was done by the immunoSEQ multiplex PCR assay. TCRdb re-hosts the immuneACCESS table, in-frame sequences only. Its copies lack some clones; in the studies checked, an unresolved V gene accounts for under half of them, and the cause for the rest is not known. Present in this sample are thousands of clones, approximately 77% of which were seen just once. 45% to 65% of the sample comes from the top ten. The sequences come from peripheral blood, collected from a patient treated with photon-based radiotherapy. The receptors originated from a man aged 25-40 years with gastric cancer.

The chain recombines TRBV18 with TRBJ1-1, with a possible D match to TRBD1 (6 bases). CDR3 length: 13 amino acids. Germline CDR1 is KGHSH and CDR2 is LQKENI. V dropped 3 bases and J dropped 1 base, with 6 bases sitting between them. As DNA, the CDR3 is TGTGCCAGCTCACCGGGACAGAACACTGAAGCTTTCTTT. Protein: CASSPGQNTEAFF.

The chain has TRBV11-3 and TRBJ2-3; 13 bases match TRBD2. This CDR3 has 16 residues. V was clipped by 5 bases and J by 6 bases; unmatched bases: 8. Looked up from germline, CDR1 is SGHNT and CDR2 is YENEEA. The chain's CDR3 is CASSPGLAGSRDTQYF. The CDR3 DNA reads TGTGCCAGCAGCCCGGGACTAGCGGGATCCCGGGATACGCAGTATTTT.

This chain joins TRBV11-3 and TRBJ1-3; D gene unclear. V dropped 1 base and J dropped 4 bases, with 8 bases sitting between them. The V gene's germline CDR1 is SGHNT and CDR2 YENEEA. The length of the CDR3 is 14 residues. The CDR3 loop is CASSLVEAGNTIYF. The CDR3, as DNA: TGTGCCAGCAGCTTAGTGGAGGCGGGAAACACCATATATTTT.

This clone is classed as large. This chain connects TRBV29-1 to TRBJ2-7, with a possible D match to TRBD1 (5 bases). The germline gives CDR1 SQVTM, CDR2 ANQGSEA. The CDR3 is 13 residues long. V dropped 4 bases and J dropped 2 bases, with 12 bases sitting between them. CDR3 DNA: TGCAGCGTTGTTTTTCAGGACACCTACGAGCAGTACTTC. Translated: CSVVFQDTYEQYF.

The gene calls are TRBV28 and TRBJ2-7; 10 bases fit TRBD1. The CDR3 runs 16 residues. V gave up 3 bases and J gave up 5 bases; unmatched junction bases: 10. Germline assignment: CDR1 MDHEN and CDR2 SYDVKM. The CDR3 DNA follows: TGTGCCAGCAGTTTGGGCGACAGGGGGCTAGGAGACGAGCAGTACTTC. Residues: CASSLGDRGLGDEQYF.

This clone was detected only once. The chain is built from TRBV7-2 and TRBJ2-3; 12 bases are a match to TRBD2. CDR3 size: 18 residues. Germline CDR1 reads SGHTA; CDR2 reads FQGNSA. V was clipped by 5 bases and J by 1 base; unmatched bases: 10. The chain's CDR3 is CASSKSLAGGRGTDTQYF. In DNA form, the CDR3 reads TGTGCCAGCAGCAAATCACTAGCGGGAGGACGGGGCACAGATACGCAGTATTTT.

The chain combines TRBV6-1 with TRBJ2-5; D perhaps matches TRBD2 (6 bases). The CDR3 sequence is 13 residues long. Germline lookup yields CDR1 MNHNS and CDR2 SASEGT. V dropped 6 bases and J dropped 3 bases, with 11 bases sitting between them. In nucleotides, the CDR3 is TGTGCCAGCAGCCCCGGGAGTAAAGAGACCCAGTACTTC. It is translated as CASSPGSKETQYF.

J is TRBJ2-2 and V is TRBV28; D is unresolved. Germline CDR1 is MDHEN and CDR2 is SYDVKM. V lost 6 bases to trimming and J lost 6 bases, with 14 bases between them. The CDR3 covers 14 residues. CDR3 residues: CASRMEWVAGELFF. The CDR3 DNA reads as TGTGCCAGCAGGATGGAGTGGGTTGCCGGGGAGCTGTTTTTT.

The chain joins TRBV7-2 to TRBJ2-1; no clear D. The V end was cut by 4 bases, the J end by 5 bases, with 12 bases between. Germline V CDR1 and CDR2: SGHTA, FQGNSA. The CDR3 length is 14 residues. The CDR3 here is CASSWAGKDNEQFF. The CDR3 DNA reads as TGTGCCAGCAGCTGGGCTGGGAAAGACAATGAGCAGTTCTTC.